This is a list of T cell receptor beta chains from one sample in a study of blood T cell repertoires in COVID-19. Here immunoSEQ multiplex PCR was the method, and the copy in TCRdb shows in-frame clones only, minus some. The repertoire holds fewer than 500,000 clones, with 87% as singletons. The material sequenced was PBMCs or T cells enriched from blood (not recorded which). The receptors shown here come from a woman aged 18-29 years who had recovered from COVID-19. Both conserved end residues are part of each CDR3. A D gene is named only where the DNA matches it firmly. Not every row has a clone size; where given, it reads once, few, many or a size class.

d_call: TRBD2
clone_size: -
cdr3_length: 16
j_call: TRBJ2-3
v_call: TRBV28
cdr3_nt: TGTGCCAGCAGTTCTCCGGGACTAGCGGGCACAGATACGCAGTATTTT
cdr3_aa: CASSSPGLAGTDTQYF

d_call: TRBD1
clone_size: once
cdr3_length: 13
j_call: TRBJ2-7
v_call: TRBV27
cdr3_nt: TGTGCCAGCTCCGGGACAGGGGCGTACGAGCAGTACTTC
cdr3_aa: CASSGTGAYEQYF

d_call: TRBD2
clone_size: -
cdr3_length: 15
j_call: TRBJ2-3
v_call: TRBV19
cdr3_nt: TGTGCCAGTAGTCCAAAGGGACTAGAGGGAGATACGCAGTATTTT
cdr3_aa: CASSPKGLEGDTQYF

d_call: TRBD2
clone_size: -
cdr3_length: 14
j_call: TRBJ2-3
v_call: TRBV6-5
cdr3_nt: TGTGCCAGTGCCGCGGGGGGGAACACAGATACGCAGTATTTT
cdr3_aa: CASAAGGNTDTQYF

d_call: -
clone_size: -
cdr3_length: 15
j_call: TRBJ1-5
v_call: TRBV11-2
cdr3_nt: TGTGCCAGCAGCCCGGGGGGGGACGATAATCAGCCCCAGCATTTT
cdr3_aa: CASSPGGDDNQPQHF

d_call: TRBD1
clone_size: once
cdr3_length: 16
j_call: TRBJ1-4
v_call: TRBV19
cdr3_nt: TGTGCCAGCACAGGGGGATGGGGATATACTAATGAAAAACTGTTTTTT
cdr3_aa: CASTGGWGYTNEKLFF

d_call: TRBD1
clone_size: -
cdr3_length: 15
j_call: TRBJ1-2
v_call: TRBV18
cdr3_nt: TGTGCCAGCTCACCAGGGACAGTCCCTAACTATGGCTACACCTTC
cdr3_aa: CASSPGTVPNYGYTF

d_call: -
clone_size: -
cdr3_length: 18
j_call: TRBJ2-7
v_call: TRBV24-1
cdr3_nt: TGTGCCACCAGTGATTTGAGGGAGACAGGGACTCTTTACTACGAGCAGTACTTC
cdr3_aa: CATSDLRETGTLYYEQYF

d_call: TRBD1
clone_size: -
cdr3_length: 14
j_call: TRBJ1-2
v_call: TRBV6-4
cdr3_nt: TGTGCCAGCAGTGATCGCAGGGGGAACTATGGCTACACCTTC
cdr3_aa: CASSDRRGNYGYTF

d_call: -
clone_size: once
cdr3_length: 14
j_call: TRBJ1-5
v_call: TRBV7-2
cdr3_nt: TGTGCCAGCAGCTTAGAGCCAGGGGATCACGCCCAGCATTTT
cdr3_aa: CASSLEPGDHAQHF

d_call: TRBD1
clone_size: -
cdr3_length: 17
j_call: TRBJ2-5
v_call: TRBV28
cdr3_nt: TGTGCCAGCAGTTCGGGACAGCCGAAACCTGAGGGAGAGACCCAGTACTTC
cdr3_aa: CASSSGQPKPEGETQYF

d_call: -
clone_size: few
cdr3_length: 15
j_call: TRBJ2-5
v_call: TRBV6-2/TRBV6-3
cdr3_nt: TGTGCCAGCAGTCGCGCACCTCACAGGGGGGGGACCCAGTACTTC
cdr3_aa: CASSRAPHRGGTQYF

d_call: -
clone_size: few
cdr3_length: 17
j_call: TRBJ2-3
v_call: TRBV11-2
cdr3_nt: TGTGCCAGCAGCTCCCGGTGGGAAGCGGGCCCCGGGGATACGCAGTATTTT
cdr3_aa: CASSSRWEAGPGDTQYF

d_call: -
clone_size: once
cdr3_length: 14
j_call: TRBJ2-7
v_call: TRBV5-1
cdr3_nt: TGCGCCAGCAGCTTGGGAGGGGGGGACTCCGAGCAGTACTTC
cdr3_aa: CASSLGGGDSEQYF

d_call: -
clone_size: -
cdr3_length: 14
j_call: TRBJ1-6
v_call: TRBV5-1
cdr3_nt: TGCGCCAGCAGCTTGAACATTTATAATTCACCCCTCCACTTT
cdr3_aa: CASSLNIYNSPLHF

d_call: -
clone_size: -
cdr3_length: 15
j_call: TRBJ1-1
v_call: TRBV28
cdr3_nt: TGTGCCAGCAGTTTAGGGGCGGGGGATAACACTGAAGCTTTCTTT
cdr3_aa: CASSLGAGDNTEAFF

d_call: -
clone_size: -
cdr3_length: 13
j_call: TRBJ1-2
v_call: TRBV25-1
cdr3_nt: TGTGCCAGCAGTGAAGCCGGTAACTATGGCTACACCTTC
cdr3_aa: CASSEAGNYGYTF

d_call: -
clone_size: -
cdr3_length: 11
j_call: TRBJ1-1
v_call: TRBV20-1
cdr3_nt: TGCAGTGCTAGTTCGACAGTTGAAGCTTTCTTT
cdr3_aa: CSASSTVEAFF

d_call: -
clone_size: -
cdr3_length: 16
j_call: TRBJ2-5
v_call: TRBV14
cdr3_nt: TGTGCCAGCAGCCCGGAACAGCTACTAAGAGGGGAGACCCAGTACTTC
cdr3_aa: CASSPEQLLRGETQYF

d_call: -
clone_size: many
cdr3_length: 14
j_call: TRBJ2-5
v_call: TRBV5-4
cdr3_nt: TGTGCCAGCAGCTTAATAGGGGCGGAGGAGACCCAGTACTTC
cdr3_aa: CASSLIGAEETQYF

d_call: -
clone_size: -
cdr3_length: 15
j_call: TRBJ1-4
v_call: TRBV18
cdr3_nt: TGTGCCAGCTCCGCTCAGACAGGAGCCCCTGAAAAACTGTTTTTT
cdr3_aa: CASSAQTGAPEKLFF

d_call: TRBD1
clone_size: -
cdr3_length: 15
j_call: TRBJ2-1
v_call: TRBV7-2
cdr3_nt: TGTGCCAGCAGCTTTGGACAGGGGTCCTACAATGAGCAGTTCTTC
cdr3_aa: CASSFGQGSYNEQFF

d_call: -
clone_size: -
cdr3_length: 12
j_call: TRBJ2-7
v_call: TRBV27
cdr3_nt: TGTGCCAGCAGTCGAAACAGGTACGAGCAGTACTTC
cdr3_aa: CASSRNRYEQYF

d_call: -
clone_size: -
cdr3_length: 14
j_call: TRBJ2-5
v_call: TRBV7-2
cdr3_nt: TGTGCCAGCAGCCCGGAGGGGGGGAGAGAGACCCAGTACTTC
cdr3_aa: CASSPEGGRETQYF

d_call: -
clone_size: few
cdr3_length: 18
j_call: TRBJ1-2
v_call: TRBV18
cdr3_nt: TGTGCCAGCTCACCATCTGCCCCGGGGGAGGGAACGACCTATGGCTACACCTTC
cdr3_aa: CASSPSAPGEGTTYGYTF

d_call: TRBD1
clone_size: -
cdr3_length: 14
j_call: TRBJ2-1
v_call: TRBV19
cdr3_nt: TGTGCCAGTAGTATAAGGGGGCCTTTCCCTGAGCAGTTCTTC
cdr3_aa: CASSIRGPFPEQFF

d_call: TRBD2
clone_size: few
cdr3_length: 16
j_call: TRBJ2-5
v_call: TRBV3-1/TRBV3-2
cdr3_nt: TGTGCCAGCAGCCAAGATATGGTAGCGGGACAAGAGACCCAGTACTTC
cdr3_aa: CASSQDMVAGQETQYF

d_call: -
clone_size: -
cdr3_length: 13
j_call: TRBJ2-5
v_call: TRBV19
cdr3_nt: TGTGCCAGTACAGGTACTGACCAAGAGACCCAGTACTTC
cdr3_aa: CASTGTDQETQYF